This TCR beta chain was sequenced in a study of cytotoxic CD8 clonotypes in ibrutinib-treated CLL. The table came from immunoSEQ multiplex PCR; TCRdb's copy has only in-frame clones and leaves some out. The sample lists around 97,000 clones; around 73% were seen once. The clonotype comes from a human donor with chronic lymphocytic leukemia. This specimen consisted of PBMCs, obtained after 12 months of ibrutinib treatment.

As DNA, the CDR3 is TGTGCCAGCAAGGCGGGGGCGGAAGAGACCCAGTACTTC. Translated: CASKAGAEETQYF. The chain employs TRBV6-5 and TRBJ2-5; D possibly corresponds to TRBD2 (7 bases). V was trimmed by 7 bases and J by 3 bases, leaving 12 bases between them. The CDR3 covers 13 residues. Germline loops: CDR1 MNHEY, CDR2 SVGAGI.